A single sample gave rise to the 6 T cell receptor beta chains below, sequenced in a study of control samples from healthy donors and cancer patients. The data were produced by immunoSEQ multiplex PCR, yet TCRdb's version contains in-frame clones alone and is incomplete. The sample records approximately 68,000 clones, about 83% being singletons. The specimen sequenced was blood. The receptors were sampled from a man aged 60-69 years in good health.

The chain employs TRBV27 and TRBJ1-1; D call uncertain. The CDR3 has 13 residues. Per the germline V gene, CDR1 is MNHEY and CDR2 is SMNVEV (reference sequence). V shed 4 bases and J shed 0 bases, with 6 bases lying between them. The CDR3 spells CASSSNMNTEAFF. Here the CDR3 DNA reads TGTGCCAGCAGTTCCAACATGAACACTGAAGCTTTCTTT.

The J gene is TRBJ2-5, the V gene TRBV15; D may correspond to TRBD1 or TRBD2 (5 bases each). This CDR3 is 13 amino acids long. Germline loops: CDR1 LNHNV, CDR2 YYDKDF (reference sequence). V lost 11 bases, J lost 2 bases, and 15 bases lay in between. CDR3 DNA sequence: TGTGCCGCTAAAAACGGGGCTCAAGAGACCCAGTACTTC. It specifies CAAKNGAQETQYF.

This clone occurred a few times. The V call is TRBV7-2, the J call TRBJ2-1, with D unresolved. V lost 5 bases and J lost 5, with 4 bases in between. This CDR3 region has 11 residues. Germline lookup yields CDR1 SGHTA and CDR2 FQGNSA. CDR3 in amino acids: CASSLNNEQFF. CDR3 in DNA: TGTGCCAGCAGCCTAAACAATGAGCAGTTCTTC.

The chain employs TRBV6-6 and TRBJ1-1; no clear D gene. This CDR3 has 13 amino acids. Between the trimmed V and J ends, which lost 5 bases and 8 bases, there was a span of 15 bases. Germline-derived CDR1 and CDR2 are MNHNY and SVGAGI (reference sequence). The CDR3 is CASSPARGIEAFF. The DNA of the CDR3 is TGTGCCAGCAGTCCGGCCCGGGGTATCGAAGCTTTCTTT.

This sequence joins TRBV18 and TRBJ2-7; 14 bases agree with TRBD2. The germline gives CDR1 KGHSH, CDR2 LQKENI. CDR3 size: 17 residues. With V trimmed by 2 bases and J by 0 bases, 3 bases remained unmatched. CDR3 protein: CASSPAGLAGVSYEQYF. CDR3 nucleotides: TGTGCCAGCTCACCAGCGGGACTAGCGGGAGTCTCCTACGAGCAGTACTTC.

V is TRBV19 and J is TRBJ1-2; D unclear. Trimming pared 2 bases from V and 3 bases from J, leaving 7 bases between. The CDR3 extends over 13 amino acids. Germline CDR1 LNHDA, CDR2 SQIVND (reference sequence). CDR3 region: CASSIPEDYGYTF. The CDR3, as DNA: TGTGCCAGTAGTATACCCGAGGACTATGGCTACACCTTC.